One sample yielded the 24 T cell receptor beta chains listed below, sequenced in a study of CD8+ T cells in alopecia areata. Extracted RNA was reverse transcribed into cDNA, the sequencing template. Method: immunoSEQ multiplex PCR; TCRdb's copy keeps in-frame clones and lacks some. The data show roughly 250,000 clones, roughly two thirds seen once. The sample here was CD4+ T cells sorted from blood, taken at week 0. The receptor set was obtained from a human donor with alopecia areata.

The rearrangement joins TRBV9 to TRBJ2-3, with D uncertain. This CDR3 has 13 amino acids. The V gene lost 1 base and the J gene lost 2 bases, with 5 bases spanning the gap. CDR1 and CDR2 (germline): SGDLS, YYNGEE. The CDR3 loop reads CASSVTLTDTQYF. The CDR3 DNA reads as TGTGCCAGCAGCGTAACCCTCACAGATACGCAGTATTTT. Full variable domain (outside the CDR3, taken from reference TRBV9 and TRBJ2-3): DSGVTQTPKHLITATGQRVTLRCSPRSGDLSVYWYQQSLDQGLQFLIQYYNGEERAKGNILERFSAQQFPDLHSELNLSSLELGDSALYFCASSVTLTDTQYFGPGTRLTVL.

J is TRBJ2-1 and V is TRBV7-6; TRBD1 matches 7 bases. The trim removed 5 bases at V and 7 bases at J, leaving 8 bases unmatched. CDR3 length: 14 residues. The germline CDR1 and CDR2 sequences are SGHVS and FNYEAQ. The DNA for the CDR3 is TGTGCCAGCAGCGAAGCGGTCAGGGGGAATGAGCAGTTCTTC. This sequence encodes CASSEAVRGNEQFF. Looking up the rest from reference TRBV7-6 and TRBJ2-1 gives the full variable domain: GAGVSQSPRYKVTKRGQDVALRCDPISGHVSLYWYRQALGQGPEFLTYFNYEAQQDKSGLPNDRFSAERPEGSISTLTIQRTEQRDSAMYRCASSEAVRGNEQFFGPGTRLTVL.

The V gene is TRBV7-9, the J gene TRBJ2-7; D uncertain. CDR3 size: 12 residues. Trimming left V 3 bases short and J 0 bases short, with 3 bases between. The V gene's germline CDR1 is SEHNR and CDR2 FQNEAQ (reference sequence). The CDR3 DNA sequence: TGTGCCAGCAGCTTCGTCTCCTACGAGCAGTACTTC. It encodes CASSFVSYEQYF.

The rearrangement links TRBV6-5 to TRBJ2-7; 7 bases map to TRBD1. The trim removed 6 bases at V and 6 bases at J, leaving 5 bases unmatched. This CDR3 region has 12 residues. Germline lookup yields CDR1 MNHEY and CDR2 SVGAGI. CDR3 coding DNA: TGTGCCAGCAGACGACAGGGCGGCGAGCAGTACTTC. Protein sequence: CASRRQGGEQYF.

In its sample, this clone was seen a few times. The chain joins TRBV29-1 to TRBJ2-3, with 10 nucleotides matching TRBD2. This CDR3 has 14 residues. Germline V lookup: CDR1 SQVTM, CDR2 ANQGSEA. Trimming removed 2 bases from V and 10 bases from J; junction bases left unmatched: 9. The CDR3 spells CSVELAGASSAQYF. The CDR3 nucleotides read TGCAGCGTTGAACTAGCGGGGGCCAGTTCCGCGCAGTATTTT.

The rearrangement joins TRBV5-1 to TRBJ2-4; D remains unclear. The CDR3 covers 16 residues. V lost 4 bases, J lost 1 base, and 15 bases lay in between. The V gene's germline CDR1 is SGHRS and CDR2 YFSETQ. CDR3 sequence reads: CASSTGLQLAKNIQYF. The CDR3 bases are TGCGCCAGCAGCACTGGTTTGCAGCTGGCCAAAAACATTCAGTACTTC.

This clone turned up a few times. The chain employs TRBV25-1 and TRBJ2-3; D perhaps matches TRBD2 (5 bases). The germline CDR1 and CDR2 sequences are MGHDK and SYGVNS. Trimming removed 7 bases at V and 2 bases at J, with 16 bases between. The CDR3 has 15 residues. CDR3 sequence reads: CASTAVTGFTDTQYF. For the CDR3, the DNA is TGTGCCAGCACCGCAGTGACGGGATTCACAGATACGCAGTATTTT. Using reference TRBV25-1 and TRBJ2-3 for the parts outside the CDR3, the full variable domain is EADIYQTPRYLVIGTGKKITLECSQTMGHDKMYWYQQDPGMELHLIHYSYGVNSTEKGDLSSESTVSRIRTEHFPLTLESARPSHTSQYLCASTAVTGFTDTQYFGPGTRLTVL.

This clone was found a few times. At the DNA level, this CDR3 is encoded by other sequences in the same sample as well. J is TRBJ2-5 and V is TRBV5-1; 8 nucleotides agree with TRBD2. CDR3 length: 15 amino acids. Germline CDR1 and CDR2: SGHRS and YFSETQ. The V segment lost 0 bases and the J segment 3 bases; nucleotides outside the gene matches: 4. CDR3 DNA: TGCGCCAGCAGCTTGGCGGGTAGCGGGGAAGAGACCCAGTACTTC. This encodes CASSLAGSGEETQYF. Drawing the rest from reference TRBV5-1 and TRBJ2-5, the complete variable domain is KAGVTQTPRYLIKTRGQQVTLSCSPISGHRSVSWYQQTPGQGLQFLFEYFSETQRNKGNFPGRFSGRQFSNSRSEMNVSTLELGDSALYLCASSLAGSGEETQYFGPGTRLLVL.

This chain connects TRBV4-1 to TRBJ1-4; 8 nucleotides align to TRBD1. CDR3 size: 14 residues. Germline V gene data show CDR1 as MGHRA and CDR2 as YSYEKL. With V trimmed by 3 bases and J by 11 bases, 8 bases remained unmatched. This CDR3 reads CASSQRNGQGKLFF. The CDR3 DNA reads TGCGCCAGCAGCCAGCGTAACGGACAGGGCAAACTGTTTTTT.

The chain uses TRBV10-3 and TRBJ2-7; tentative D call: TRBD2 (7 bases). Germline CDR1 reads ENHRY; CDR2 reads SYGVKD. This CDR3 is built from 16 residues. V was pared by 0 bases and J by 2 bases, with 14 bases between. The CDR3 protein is CAISESIGGDAYEQYF. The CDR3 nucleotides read TGTGCCATCAGTGAGTCGATAGGGGGGGACGCCTACGAGCAGTACTTC.

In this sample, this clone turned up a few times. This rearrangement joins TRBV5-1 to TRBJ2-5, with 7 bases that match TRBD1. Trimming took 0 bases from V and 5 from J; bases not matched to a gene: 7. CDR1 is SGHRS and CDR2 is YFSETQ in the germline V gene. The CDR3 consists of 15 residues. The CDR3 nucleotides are TGCGCCAGCAGCTTGGAAGGGGGCGCATGGGAGACCCAGTACTTC. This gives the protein CASSLEGGAWETQYF.

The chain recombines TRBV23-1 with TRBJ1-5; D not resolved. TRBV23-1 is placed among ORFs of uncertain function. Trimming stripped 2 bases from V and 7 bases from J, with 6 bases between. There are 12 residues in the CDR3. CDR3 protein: CASSQSGQPQHF. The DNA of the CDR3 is TGCGCCAGCAGTCAAAGCGGCCAGCCCCAGCATTTT.

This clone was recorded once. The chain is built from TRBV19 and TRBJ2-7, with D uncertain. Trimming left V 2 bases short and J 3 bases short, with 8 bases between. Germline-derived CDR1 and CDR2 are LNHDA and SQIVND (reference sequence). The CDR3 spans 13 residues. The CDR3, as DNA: TGTGCCAGTAGTATAACAGAACACTACGAGCAGTACTTC. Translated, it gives CASSITEHYEQYF.

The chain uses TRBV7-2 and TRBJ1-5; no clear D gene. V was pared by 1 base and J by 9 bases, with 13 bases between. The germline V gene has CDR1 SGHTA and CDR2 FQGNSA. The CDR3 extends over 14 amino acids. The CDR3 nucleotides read TGTGCCAGCAGCTTAGGTCCAGCCCTGGGGCCCCAGCATTTT. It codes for CASSLGPALGPQHF.

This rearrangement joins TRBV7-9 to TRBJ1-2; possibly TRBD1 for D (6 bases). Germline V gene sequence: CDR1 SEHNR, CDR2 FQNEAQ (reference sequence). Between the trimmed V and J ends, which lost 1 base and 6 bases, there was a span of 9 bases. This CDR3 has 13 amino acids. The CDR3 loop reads CASSLGQGHGYTF. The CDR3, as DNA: TGTGCCAGCAGCTTAGGCCAGGGGCATGGCTACACCTTC.

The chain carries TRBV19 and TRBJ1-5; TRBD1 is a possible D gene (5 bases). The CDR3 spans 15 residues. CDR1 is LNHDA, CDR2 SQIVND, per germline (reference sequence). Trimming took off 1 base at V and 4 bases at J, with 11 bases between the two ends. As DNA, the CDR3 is TGTGCCAGTAGTATAGGGGACCGACTAAATCAGCCCCAGCATTTT. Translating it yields CASSIGDRLNQPQHF.

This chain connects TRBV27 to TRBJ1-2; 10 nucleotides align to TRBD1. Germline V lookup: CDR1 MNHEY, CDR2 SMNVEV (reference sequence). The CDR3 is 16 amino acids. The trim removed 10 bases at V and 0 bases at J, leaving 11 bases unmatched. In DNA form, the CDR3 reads TGTGCCACCCGGGGGACAGGGGCCCCATCTAACTATGGCTACACCTTC. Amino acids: CATRGTGAPSNYGYTF.

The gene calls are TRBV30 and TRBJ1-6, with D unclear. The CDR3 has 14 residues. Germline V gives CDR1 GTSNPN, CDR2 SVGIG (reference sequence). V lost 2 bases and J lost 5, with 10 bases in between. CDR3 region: CAWSIKRNNSPLHF. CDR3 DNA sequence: TGTGCCTGGAGTATTAAACGGAATAATTCACCCCTCCACTTT.

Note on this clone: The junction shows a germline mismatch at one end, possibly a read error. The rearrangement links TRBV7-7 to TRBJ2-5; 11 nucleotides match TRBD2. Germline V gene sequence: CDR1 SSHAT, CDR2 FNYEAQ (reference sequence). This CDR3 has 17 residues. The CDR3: CASSPLAGGGPGETQYF. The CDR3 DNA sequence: TGTGCTAGCAGCCCCCTAGCGGGGGGCGGCCCGGGGGAGACCCAGTACTTC.

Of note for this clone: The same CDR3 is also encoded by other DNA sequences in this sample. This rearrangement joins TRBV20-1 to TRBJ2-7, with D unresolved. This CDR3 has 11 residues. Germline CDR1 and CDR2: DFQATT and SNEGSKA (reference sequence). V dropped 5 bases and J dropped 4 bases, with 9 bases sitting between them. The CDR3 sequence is CSARDGYEQYF. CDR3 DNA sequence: TGCAGTGCTCGTGACGGTTACGAGCAGTACTTC.

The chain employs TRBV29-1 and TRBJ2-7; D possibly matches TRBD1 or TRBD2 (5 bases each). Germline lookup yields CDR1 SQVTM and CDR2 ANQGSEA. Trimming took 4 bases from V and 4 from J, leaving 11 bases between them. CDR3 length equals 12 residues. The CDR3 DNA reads TGCAGCGTTGCACGGGACGGTTACGAGCAGTACTTC. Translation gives CSVARDGYEQYF.

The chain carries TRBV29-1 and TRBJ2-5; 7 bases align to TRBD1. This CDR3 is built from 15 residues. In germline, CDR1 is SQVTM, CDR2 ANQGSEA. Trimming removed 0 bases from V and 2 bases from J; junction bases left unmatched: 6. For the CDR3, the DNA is TGCAGCGTTGAAGATCCACAGGGGAATCAAGAGACCCAGTACTTC. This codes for CSVEDPQGNQETQYF. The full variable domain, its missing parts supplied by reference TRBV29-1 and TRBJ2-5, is SAVISQKPSRDICQRGTSLTIQCQVDSQVTMMFWYRQQPGQSLTLIATANQGSEATYESGFVIDKFPISRPNLTFSTLTVSNMSPEDSSIYLCSVEDPQGNQETQYFGPGTRLLVL.

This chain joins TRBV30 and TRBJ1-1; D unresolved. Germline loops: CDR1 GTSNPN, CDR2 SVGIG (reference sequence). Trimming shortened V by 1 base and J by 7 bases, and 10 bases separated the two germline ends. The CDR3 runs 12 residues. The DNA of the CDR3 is TGTGCCTGGAGTGCCGCGCACAGTGAAGCTTTCTTT. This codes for CAWSAAHSEAFF.

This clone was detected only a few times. The CDR3 DNA is TGTGCCAGCAGCCGTACAGACAGTCGCTACGAGCAGTACTTC. Amino acid sequence: CASSRTDSRYEQYF. V gene TRBV7-2 combines with J gene TRBJ2-7, with D possibly being TRBD1 (5 bases). The ends were cut back, 5 bases at V and 3 bases at J, with 14 bases in the middle. Germline V CDR1 and CDR2: SGHTA, FQGNSA. This CDR3 is built from 14 residues.